These 11 T cell receptor beta chains share one sample of origin, sequenced in a study of CXCR3-negative and CXCR3-positive naive CD8 T cells. The TRB cDNA libraries were prepared by 5' RACE with UMI labels. TCRdb reprocessed the 5' RACE reads and stores each CDR3 protein as one record, lacking DNA. This sample contains 100,000 to 150,000 distinct CDR3 sequences. Material for sequencing was naive CXCR3- CD8+ T cells from blood. Subset reported: CD45RO-CCR7+CD27+CD95- naive CD8+ T cells lacking CXCR3 (TNR3-). The receptors derive from a human donor in good health. Some clones in this sample may be carry-over from other donors' samples.

This chain joins TRBV2 and TRBJ2-2. The CDR3 is 12 amino acids. The germline V gene encodes CDR1 SNHLY and CDR2 FYNNEI. CDR3: CATRLLTGELFF.

This sequence joins TRBV15 and TRBJ2-7. The CDR3 extends over 12 amino acids. CDR1 is LNHNV, CDR2 YYDKDF, per germline (reference sequence). CDR3 in amino acids: CATSRGVYEQYF.

The chain carries TRBV9 and TRBJ1-2; the D call of TRBD1 rests on TCRdb alone, since no DNA is present to check it. The CDR3 is 14 residues long. Germline V lookup: CDR1 SGDLS, CDR2 YYNGEE. CDR3 protein: CASSEGDSSYGYTF. Together with reference TRBV9 and TRBJ1-2, the CDR3 gives the full variable domain: DSGVTQTPKHLITATGQRVTLRCSPRSGDLSVYWYQQSLDQGLQFLIQYYNGEERAKGNILERFSAQQFPDLHSELNLSSLELGDSALYFCASSEGDSSYGYTFGSGTRLTVV.

The CDR3 loop reads CASSYSNRQEQFF. The J gene is TRBJ2-1, the V gene TRBV6-5. This CDR3 is 13 amino acids long. Germline assignment: CDR1 MNHEY and CDR2 SVGAGI.

The chain couples TRBV5-6 to TRBJ2-1; checking the TCRdb D call of TRBD1 is not possible without DNA. The germline V gene has CDR1 SGHDT and CDR2 YYEEEE. CDR3 length equals 16 residues. The CDR3 spells CASSFPRGRSYNEQFF.

This rearrangement joins TRBV20-1 to TRBJ2-7; lacking DNA, the TRBD1 call made by TCRdb goes unchecked. The CDR3 runs to 14 residues. Per germline, CDR1 DFQATT and CDR2 SNEGSKA (reference sequence). This chain's CDR3 is CSVALTGITYEQYF.

The rearrangement uses TRBV7-9 and TRBJ2-2; TCRdb designates TRBD1, a call that cannot be tested without DNA. The CDR3 extends over 18 amino acids. CDR1 and CDR2 (germline): SEHNR, FQNEAQ (reference sequence). This CDR3 is CASSHDRLDRGLGGELFF.

The chain couples TRBV28 to TRBJ2-1; TCRdb designates TRBD2, a call that cannot be tested without DNA. CDR1 is MDHEN and CDR2 is SYDVKM in the germline V gene. The CDR3 is 13 amino acids. The CDR3 spells CASSASGDSEQFF.

The V gene is TRBV4-1, the J gene TRBJ1-1; with no DNA, the TCRdb D assignment of TRBD1 cannot be verified. CDR1 and CDR2 (germline): MGHRA, YSYEKL. This CDR3 has 15 amino acids. The chain's CDR3 is CASSQGLRIGSETFF.

V and J are TRBV4-2 and TRBJ2-2; the D call from TCRdb, TRBD2, cannot be confirmed without DNA. The germline V gene encodes CDR1 LGHNA and CDR2 YNFKEQ. CDR3 length: 15 residues. The CDR3 protein is CASSSAGGRTGELFF.

This rearrangement joins TRBV20-1 to TRBJ2-5; TCRdb selects TRBD2, and the lack of DNA leaves this call unchecked. This CDR3 contains 13 residues. Germline CDR1 DFQATT, CDR2 SNEGSKA (reference sequence). CDR3: CSAPAAGEETQYF.